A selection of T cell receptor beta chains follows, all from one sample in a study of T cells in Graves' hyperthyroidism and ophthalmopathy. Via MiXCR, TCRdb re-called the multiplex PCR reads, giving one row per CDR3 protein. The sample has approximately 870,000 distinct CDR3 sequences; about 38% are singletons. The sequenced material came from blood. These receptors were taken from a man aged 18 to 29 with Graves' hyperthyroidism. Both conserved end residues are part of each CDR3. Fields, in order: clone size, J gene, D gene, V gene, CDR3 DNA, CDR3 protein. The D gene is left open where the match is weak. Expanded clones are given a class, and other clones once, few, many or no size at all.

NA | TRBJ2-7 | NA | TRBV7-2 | TGTGCCAGCAGCCTTCAGGACGGTCGCTACGAGCAGTACTTC | CASSLQDGRYEQYF
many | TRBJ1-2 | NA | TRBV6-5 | TGTGCCAGCAGCTTACAGGGAGGGAATGGCTACACCTTC | CASSLQGGNGYTF
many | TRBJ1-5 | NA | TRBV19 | TGTGCCAGTAGTCTAAGGGGATTCCAGCATTTT | CASSLRGFQHF
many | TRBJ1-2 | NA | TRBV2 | TGTGCCAGCAGGGATCTAGAGGGAAACGGCGCTAACTATGGCTACACCTTC | CASRDLEGNGANYGYTF
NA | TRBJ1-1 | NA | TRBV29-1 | TGCAGTGAAAGACGGTCCACTGAAGCTTTCTTT | CSERRSTEAFF
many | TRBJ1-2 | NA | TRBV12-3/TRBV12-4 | TGTGCCAGCAGTTGGGGGGGCTATGGCTACACCTTC | CASSWGGYGYTF
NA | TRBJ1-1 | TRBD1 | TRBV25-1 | TGTGCCGTCAGTGGGGACAGGGGAAATAGTGAAGCTTTCTTC | CAVSGDRGNSEAFF
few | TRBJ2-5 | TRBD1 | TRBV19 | TGTGCCAGTAGTTCGACAGGGGCTACGGGAGAGACCCAGTACTTC | CASSSTGATGETQYF
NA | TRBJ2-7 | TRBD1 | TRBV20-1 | TGCAGTGCTGTATACAGACAGGGGGTCCCCTACGAGCAGTACTTC | CSAVYRQGVPYEQYF
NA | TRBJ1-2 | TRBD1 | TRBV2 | TGTGCCAGCAGCTTAGCCGGGACAGGAGCTAACTATGGCTACACCTTC | CASSLAGTGANYGYTF
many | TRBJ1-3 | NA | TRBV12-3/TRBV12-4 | TGTGCCAGCAGTACTTACACCATATATTTT | CASSTYTIYF
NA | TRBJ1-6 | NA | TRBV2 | TGTGCCAGCAGCCTGCGGACGGTTAGCTCCTATAATTCACCCCTCCACTTT | CASSLRTVSSYNSPLHF
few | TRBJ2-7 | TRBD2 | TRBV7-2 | TGTGCCAGCAGCTCAGTGGCGGGGGCCTACGAGCAGTACTTC | CASSSVAGAYEQYF
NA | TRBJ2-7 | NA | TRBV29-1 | TGCAGCGTTGGAGCGGGCGGGCTGGAGCAGTACTTC | CSVGAGGLEQYF
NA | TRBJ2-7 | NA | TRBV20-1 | TGCAGTGCTAGTTCACGCGGGACGGGCTACGAGCAGTACTTC | CSASSRGTGYEQYF
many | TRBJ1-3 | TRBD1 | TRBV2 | TGTGCCAGCCTTCTTGGACAGGGAAGTTGGAACACCATATATTTT | CASLLGQGSWNTIYF
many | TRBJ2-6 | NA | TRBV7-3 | TGTGCCAGCAGCTTTGCCTCGGGGGCCAACGTCCTGACTTTC | CASSFASGANVLTF
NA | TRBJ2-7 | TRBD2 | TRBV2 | TGTGCCAGCAGGGGCGGGACTAGCTTGCATGAGCAGTACTTC | CASRGGTSLHEQYF
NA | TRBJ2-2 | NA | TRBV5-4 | TGTGCCATCCTAAGCGGTTACACCGGGGAGCTGTTTTTT | CAILSGYTGELFF
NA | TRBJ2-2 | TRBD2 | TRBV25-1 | TGTGCCAGCAGTTACGTTCCTAGCGGGGGAATGATTAACGGGGAGCTGTTTTTT | CASSYVPSGGMINGELFF
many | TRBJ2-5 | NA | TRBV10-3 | TGTGCCATCAGTGAGTCCGGGTCCGGGCAGTCCCAGTACTTC | CAISESGSGQSQYF
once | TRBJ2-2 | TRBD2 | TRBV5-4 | TGTGCCAGCAGACAAGGGACTAGCGGGGAGCTGTTTTTT | CASRQGTSGELFF
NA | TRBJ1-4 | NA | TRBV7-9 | TGTGCCAGCAGCTACGGGGACGGACCTAATGAAAAACTGTTTTTT | CASSYGDGPNEKLFF
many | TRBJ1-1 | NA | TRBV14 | TGTGCCAGCAGCCAAGATACGGTAGGCACTGAAGCTTTCTTT | CASSQDTVGTEAFF
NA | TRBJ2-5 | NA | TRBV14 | TGTGCCAGCAGCCAAGATTTGGGGGGGCTGGAGACCCAGTACTTC | CASSQDLGGLETQYF